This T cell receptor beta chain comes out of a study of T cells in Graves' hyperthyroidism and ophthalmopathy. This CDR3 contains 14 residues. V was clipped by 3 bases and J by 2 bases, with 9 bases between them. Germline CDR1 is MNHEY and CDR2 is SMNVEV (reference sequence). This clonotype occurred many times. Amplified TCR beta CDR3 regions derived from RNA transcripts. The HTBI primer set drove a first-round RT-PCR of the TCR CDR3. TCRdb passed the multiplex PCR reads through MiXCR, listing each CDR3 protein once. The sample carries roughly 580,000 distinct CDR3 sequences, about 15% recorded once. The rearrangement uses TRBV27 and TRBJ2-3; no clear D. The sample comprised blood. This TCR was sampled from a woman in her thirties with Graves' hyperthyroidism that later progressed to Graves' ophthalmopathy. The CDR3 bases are TGTGCCAGCAGTTTCGGGCCCTACACAGATACGCAGTATTTT. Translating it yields CASSFGPYTDTQYF.